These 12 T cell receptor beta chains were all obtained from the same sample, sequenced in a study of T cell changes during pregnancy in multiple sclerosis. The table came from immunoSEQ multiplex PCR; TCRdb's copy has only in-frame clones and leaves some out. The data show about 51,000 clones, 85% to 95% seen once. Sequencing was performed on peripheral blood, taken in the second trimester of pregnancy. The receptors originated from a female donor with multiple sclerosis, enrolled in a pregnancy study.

This CDR3 reads CASGGMGQPNTEAFF. CDR3 in DNA: TGTGCCAGCGGCGGTATGGGACAACCAAACACTGAAGCTTTCTTT. The chain joins TRBV2 to TRBJ1-1; D is possibly TRBD1 (6 bases). Germline lookup yields CDR1 SNHLY and CDR2 FYNNEI. The CDR3 sequence is 15 residues long. The ends were cut back, 8 bases at V and 2 bases at J, with 18 bases in the middle.

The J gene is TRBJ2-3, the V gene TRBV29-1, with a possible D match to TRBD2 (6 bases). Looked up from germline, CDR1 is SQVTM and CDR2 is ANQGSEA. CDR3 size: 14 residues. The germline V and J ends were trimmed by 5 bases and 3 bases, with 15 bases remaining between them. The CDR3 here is CSVLRSAGTDTQYF. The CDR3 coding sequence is TGCAGCGTTCTGAGGTCCGCGGGAACAGATACGCAGTATTTT.

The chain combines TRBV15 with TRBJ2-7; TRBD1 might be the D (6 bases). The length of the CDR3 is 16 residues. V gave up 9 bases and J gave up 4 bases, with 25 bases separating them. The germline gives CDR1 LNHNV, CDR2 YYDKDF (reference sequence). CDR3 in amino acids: CATRGFGQQQSYEQYF. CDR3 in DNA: TGTGCCACACGCGGATTCGGACAGCAACAATCATACGAGCAGTACTTC.

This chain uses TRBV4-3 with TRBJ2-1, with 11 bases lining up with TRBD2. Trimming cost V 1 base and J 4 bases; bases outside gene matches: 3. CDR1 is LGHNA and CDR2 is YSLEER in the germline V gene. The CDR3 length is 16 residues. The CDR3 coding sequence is TGCGCCAGCAGCCAAGTCGGGACTAGCGGATACAATGAGCAGTTCTTC. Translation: CASSQVGTSGYNEQFF.

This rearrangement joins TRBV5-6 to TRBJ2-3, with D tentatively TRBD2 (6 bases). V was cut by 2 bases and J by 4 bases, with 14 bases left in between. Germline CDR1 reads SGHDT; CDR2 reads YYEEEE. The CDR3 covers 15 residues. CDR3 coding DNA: TGTGCCAGCAGCTTTCCGTTGGGACTTGCAGATACGCAGTATTTT. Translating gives CASSFPLGLADTQYF.

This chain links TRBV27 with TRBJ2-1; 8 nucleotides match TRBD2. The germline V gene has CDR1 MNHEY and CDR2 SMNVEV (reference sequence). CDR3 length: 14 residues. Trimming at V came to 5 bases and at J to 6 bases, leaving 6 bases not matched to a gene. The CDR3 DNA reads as TGTGCCAGCAGTGGGCTAGCGGGTATCAATGAGCAGTTCTTC. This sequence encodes CASSGLAGINEQFF.

The CDR3 nucleotides are TGTGCCAGCAGCAGGACACTCGACACTGAAGCTTTCTTT. It translates to CASSRTLDTEAFF. The chain links TRBV7-9 to TRBJ1-1; perhaps TRBD1 as D (5 bases). Looked up from germline, CDR1 is SEHNR and CDR2 is FQNEAQ (reference sequence). With 5 bases removed from V and 3 bases from J, the gap between germline ends came to 10 bases. CDR3 length: 13 residues.

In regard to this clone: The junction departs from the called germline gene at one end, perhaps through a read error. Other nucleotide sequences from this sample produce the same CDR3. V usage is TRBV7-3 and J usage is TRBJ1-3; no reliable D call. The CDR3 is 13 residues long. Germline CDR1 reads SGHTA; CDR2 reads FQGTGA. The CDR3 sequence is CASSFGFGNTIYF. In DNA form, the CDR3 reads TGTGCCAGTAGCTTCGGGTTCGGAAACACCATATATTTT.

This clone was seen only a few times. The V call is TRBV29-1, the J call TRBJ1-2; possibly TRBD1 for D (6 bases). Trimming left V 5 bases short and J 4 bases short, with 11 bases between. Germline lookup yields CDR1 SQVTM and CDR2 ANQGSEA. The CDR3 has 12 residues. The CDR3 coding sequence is TGCAGCGTTAGGGGACAATTCTATGGCTACACCTTC. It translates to CSVRGQFYGYTF.

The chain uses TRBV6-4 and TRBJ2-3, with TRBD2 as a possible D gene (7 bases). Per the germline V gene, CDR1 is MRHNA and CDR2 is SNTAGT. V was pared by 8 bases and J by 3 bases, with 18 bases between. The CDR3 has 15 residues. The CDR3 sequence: CASRRGGSRTDTQYF. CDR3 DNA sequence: TGTGCCAGCCGACGCGGGGGCTCACGTACAGATACGCAGTATTTT.

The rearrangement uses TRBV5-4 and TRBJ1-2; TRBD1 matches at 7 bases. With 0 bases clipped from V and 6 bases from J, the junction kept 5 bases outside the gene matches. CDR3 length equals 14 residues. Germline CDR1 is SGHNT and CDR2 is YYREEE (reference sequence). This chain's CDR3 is CASSLDRDSHGYTF. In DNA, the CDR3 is TGTGCCAGCAGCTTGGACCGGGACAGCCATGGCTACACCTTC. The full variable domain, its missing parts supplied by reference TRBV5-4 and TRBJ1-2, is ETGVTQSPTHLIKTRGQQVTLRCSSQSGHNTVSWYQQALGQGPQFIFQYYREEENGRGNFPPRFSGLQFPNYSSELNVNALELDDSALYLCASSLDRDSHGYTFGSGTRLTVV.

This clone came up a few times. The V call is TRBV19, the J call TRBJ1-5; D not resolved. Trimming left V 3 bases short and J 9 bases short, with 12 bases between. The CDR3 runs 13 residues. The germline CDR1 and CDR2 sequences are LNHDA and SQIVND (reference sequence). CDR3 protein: CASSMPAVGPQHF. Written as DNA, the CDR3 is TGTGCCAGTAGTATGCCAGCGGTAGGGCCCCAGCATTTT. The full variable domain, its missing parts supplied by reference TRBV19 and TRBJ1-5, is DGGITQSPKYLFRKEGQNVTLSCEQNLNHDAMYWYRQDPGQGLRLIYYSQIVNDFQKGDIAEGYSVSREKKESFPLTVTSAQKNPTAFYLCASSMPAVGPQHFGDGTRLSIL.